Presented here are 16 T cell receptor beta chains from one specimen sequenced in a study of T-cell memory formation after mild COVID-19. TCRdb itself ran the 5' RACE reads through MiXCR, one entry per CDR3 protein. The top ten clones hold about 3.5% of a sample with more than 150,000 distinct CDR3 sequences, approximately 10% of them seen once. Input material: PBMCs or a T cell subset sorted from them (not recorded which). These receptor sequences come from a young man who had mild COVID-19 (a few samples of this study predate the infection). Cell type and time point are not known.

This clonotype was found a few times. The CDR3 DNA is TGCGCCAGCAGCCCCCACAGGAAAGGGGGGGAAAAACTGTTTTTT. Protein product: CASSPHRKGGEKLFF. The chain employs TRBV4-3 and TRBJ1-4; TRBD1 might be the D (6 bases). CDR1 is LGHNA, CDR2 YSLEER, per germline. The CDR3 has 15 residues. V was shortened by 4 bases and J by 8 bases, with 17 bases between the two germline ends.

This clonotype has a count of ten or more. The V and J genes are TRBV7-2 and TRBJ2-2; TRBD2 matches 10 bases. Germline values: CDR1 SGHTA, CDR2 FQGNSA. Germline trimming cut 3 bases from V and 5 bases from J; bases unmatched to any gene: 9. The CDR3 extends over 17 amino acids. The CDR3 coding sequence is TGTGCCAGCAGCTTCGCCGGGACTAGCGTAGGGACCGGGGAGCTGTTTTTT. It yields the protein CASSFAGTSVGTGELFF.

J is TRBJ1-1 and V is TRBV15; D gene unclear. The V gene's germline CDR1 is LNHNV and CDR2 YYDKDF (reference sequence). The CDR3 extends over 13 amino acids. The V gene lost 1 base and the J gene lost 1 base, with 4 bases spanning the gap. DNA of the CDR3: TGTGCCACCAGCAGAGGAGCGAACACTGAAGCTTTCTTT. It is translated as CATSRGANTEAFF.

The chain has TRBV28 and TRBJ1-1, with unresolved D. CDR3 length: 12 residues. Germline V CDR1 and CDR2: MDHEN, SYDVKM. Trimming stripped 7 bases from V and 5 bases from J, with 11 bases between. DNA for the CDR3: TGTGCCAGCACCGGGAGATGGACTGAAGCTTTCTTT. It translates to CASTGRWTEAFF.

There are many counts of this clonotype. This sequence joins TRBV3-1 and TRBJ2-2; D is unresolved. Trimming took 5 bases from V and 3 from J, leaving 7 bases between them. The CDR3 extends over 13 amino acids. Germline CDR1 LGHDT, CDR2 YNNKEL (reference sequence). The CDR3 here is CASSFTHTGELFF. The CDR3 DNA reads TGTGCCAGCAGCTTTACTCACACCGGGGAGCTGTTTTTT.

This sequence joins TRBV12-3 or TRBV12-4 and TRBJ2-7, with a possible D match to TRBD1 (5 bases). Trimming removed 3 bases at V and 3 bases at J, with 9 bases between. The CDR3 covers 13 residues. The CDR3 loop is CASSFRQIYEQYF. As DNA, the CDR3 is TGTGCCAGCAGTTTCCGACAGATCTACGAGCAGTACTTC.

This clonotype was counted at least ten times. The gene calls are TRBV7-2 and TRBJ2-2; D gene unclear. With 5 bases removed from V and 3 bases from J, the gap between germline ends came to 4 bases. The CDR3 loop spans 12 amino acids. Germline CDR1 is SGHTA and CDR2 is FQGNSA. For the CDR3, the DNA is TGTGCCAGCAGCCAGTACACCGGGGAGCTGTTTTTT. Amino acid sequence: CASSQYTGELFF.

This clonotype has just a few counts. The chain couples TRBV12-5 to TRBJ2-3; TRBD1 matches at 7 bases. Germline V gene sequence: CDR1 LGHNT, CDR2 FRNRAP. The ends lost 6 bases at V and 1 base at J; junction bases unmatched: 10. There are 16 residues in the CDR3. The CDR3 reads CASGHPPGQRTDTQYF. The DNA for the CDR3 is TGTGCTAGTGGGCATCCTCCGGGACAGCGCACAGATACGCAGTATTTT. The whole variable domain, remainder taken from reference TRBV12-5 and TRBJ2-3, is DARVTQTPRHKVTEMGQEVTMRCQPILGHNTVFWYRQTMMQGLELLAYFRNRAPLDDSGMPKDRFSAEMPDATLATLKIQPSEPRDSAVYFCASGHPPGQRTDTQYFGPGTRLTVL.

J is TRBJ1-6 and V is TRBV18, with 8 bases matching TRBD1. CDR1 and CDR2 from the germline V gene are KGHSH and LQKENI. There are 15 residues in the CDR3. V trimming: 3 bases; J trimming: 9 bases; junction bases outside the gene matches: 7. CDR3 sequence: CASSPLGQGRSPLHF. As DNA, the CDR3 is TGTGCCAGCTCACCCCTTGGACAGGGCCGTTCACCCCTCCACTTT.

V and J are TRBV7-6 and TRBJ1-1; perhaps TRBD1 as D (6 bases). The CDR3 contains 14 residues. The germline V gene has CDR1 SGHVS and CDR2 FNYEAQ. The V gene lost 3 bases and the J gene lost 3 bases, with 11 bases spanning the gap. This chain's CDR3 is CASSLWGLDTEAFF. CDR3 nucleotides: TGTGCCAGCAGCTTGTGGGGGCTTGACACTGAAGCTTTCTTT.

This clonotype turned up a few times. The CDR3 protein is CASSHDTKQGYTF. As DNA, the CDR3 is TGTGCCAGCAGCCATGACACAAAGCAGGGCTACACCTTC. The rearrangement links TRBV7-9 to TRBJ1-2, with unresolved D. V shed 5 bases and J shed 8 bases, with 15 bases lying between them. The germline gives CDR1 SEHNR, CDR2 FQNEAQ (reference sequence). This CDR3 comprises 13 residues.

The V and J genes are TRBV28 and TRBJ2-4, with 7 bases aligning to TRBD2. This CDR3 region has 18 residues. Trimming took 3 bases from V and 4 from J; bases not matched to a gene: 15. Germline CDR1 is MDHEN and CDR2 is SYDVKM. The chain's CDR3 is CASSFHEGWAGRKNIQYF. CDR3 coding DNA: TGTGCCAGCAGTTTTCACGAGGGGTGGGCCGGGAGGAAAAACATTCAGTACTTC.

The J gene is TRBJ2-1, the V gene TRBV11-2; 7 bases map to TRBD2. The CDR3 contains 14 residues. Germline lookup yields CDR1 SGHAT and CDR2 FQNNGV. J was trimmed by 7 bases and V by 4 bases; bases with no gene match: 7. CDR3 DNA sequence: TGTGCCAGCAGCTCAGGTTGGGGGGGAAATGAGCAGTTCTTC. Translation gives CASSSGWGGNEQFF. Together with reference TRBV11-2 and TRBJ2-1, the CDR3 gives the full variable domain: EAGVAQSPRYKIIEKRQSVAFWCNPISGHATLYWYQQILGQGPKLLIQFQNNGVVDDSQLPKDRFSAERLKGVDSTLKIQPAKLEDSAVYLCASSSGWGGNEQFFGPGTRLTVL.

The V gene is TRBV10-3, the J gene TRBJ2-3, with 13 nucleotides matching TRBD2. V shed 10 bases, J shed 8 bases, and the junction held 21 bases outside the gene matches. The CDR3 is 18 amino acids. Germline V gives CDR1 ENHRY, CDR2 SYGVKD. The CDR3 here is CATQGTSGGESPGVTQYF. The DNA for the CDR3 is TGTGCCACCCAGGGCACTAGCGGGGGGGAAAGTCCAGGAGTTACGCAGTATTTT.

This chain uses TRBV5-4 with TRBJ2-2, with D uncertain. Trimming took 0 bases from V and 7 from J, leaving 10 bases between them. The length of the CDR3 is 14 residues. Germline V gives CDR1 SGHNT, CDR2 YYREEE (reference sequence). DNA for the CDR3: TGTGCCAGCAGCTTGGCGTTATCTGTCGGGGAGCTGTTTTTT. This encodes CASSLALSVGELFF. The full variable domain, with the rest looked up from reference TRBV5-4 and TRBJ2-2, is ETGVTQSPTHLIKTRGQQVTLRCSSQSGHNTVSWYQQALGQGPQFIFQYYREEENGRGNFPPRFSGLQFPNYSSELNVNALELDDSALYLCASSLALSVGELFFGEGSRLTVL.

This clonotype was seen a few times. This chain connects TRBV12-3 or TRBV12-4 to TRBJ2-1; the match to TRBD2 covers 8 bases. Trimming removed 6 bases from V and 0 bases from J; junction bases left unmatched: 7. The CDR3 length is 16 residues. CDR3 in amino acids: CASSPGGAGSYNEQFF. CDR3 bases: TGTGCCAGCAGCCCCGGGGGGGCGGGCTCCTACAATGAGCAGTTCTTC.